The T cell receptor (beta chain) described here comes from a study of blood T cells in healthy people across ages. Trimming left V 3 bases short and J 0 bases short, with 15 bases between. The CDR3 extends over 17 amino acids. Germline loops: CDR1 SEHNR, CDR2 FQNEAQ (reference sequence). The use of a sample-barcoded 5' primer and a J-beta primer mix characterized a second PCR of about 7 to 12 cycles. One entry per CDR3 protein results from TCRdb running MiXCR on the 5' RACE reads. The data contain around 870,000 distinct CDR3 sequences, about 30% of them seen just once; the ten biggest clones take up roughly 17%. A word on this clonotype: Antigen unknown.

Total RNA was extracted at no less than 6 micrograms per sample. Findings of the study overall: Older individuals had lower TCR beta diversity per million T cells (the decline was roughly linear).

The genes are TRBV7-9 and TRBJ1-3; no clear D gene. The sequencing input was blood. The clonotype originates from a woman at least 80 years old in good health. CDR3 sequence (DNA): TGTGCCAGCAGCTTGACGTCCAGGTCCCACTCTGGAAACACCATATATTTT. It yields the protein CASSLTSRSHSGNTIYF.